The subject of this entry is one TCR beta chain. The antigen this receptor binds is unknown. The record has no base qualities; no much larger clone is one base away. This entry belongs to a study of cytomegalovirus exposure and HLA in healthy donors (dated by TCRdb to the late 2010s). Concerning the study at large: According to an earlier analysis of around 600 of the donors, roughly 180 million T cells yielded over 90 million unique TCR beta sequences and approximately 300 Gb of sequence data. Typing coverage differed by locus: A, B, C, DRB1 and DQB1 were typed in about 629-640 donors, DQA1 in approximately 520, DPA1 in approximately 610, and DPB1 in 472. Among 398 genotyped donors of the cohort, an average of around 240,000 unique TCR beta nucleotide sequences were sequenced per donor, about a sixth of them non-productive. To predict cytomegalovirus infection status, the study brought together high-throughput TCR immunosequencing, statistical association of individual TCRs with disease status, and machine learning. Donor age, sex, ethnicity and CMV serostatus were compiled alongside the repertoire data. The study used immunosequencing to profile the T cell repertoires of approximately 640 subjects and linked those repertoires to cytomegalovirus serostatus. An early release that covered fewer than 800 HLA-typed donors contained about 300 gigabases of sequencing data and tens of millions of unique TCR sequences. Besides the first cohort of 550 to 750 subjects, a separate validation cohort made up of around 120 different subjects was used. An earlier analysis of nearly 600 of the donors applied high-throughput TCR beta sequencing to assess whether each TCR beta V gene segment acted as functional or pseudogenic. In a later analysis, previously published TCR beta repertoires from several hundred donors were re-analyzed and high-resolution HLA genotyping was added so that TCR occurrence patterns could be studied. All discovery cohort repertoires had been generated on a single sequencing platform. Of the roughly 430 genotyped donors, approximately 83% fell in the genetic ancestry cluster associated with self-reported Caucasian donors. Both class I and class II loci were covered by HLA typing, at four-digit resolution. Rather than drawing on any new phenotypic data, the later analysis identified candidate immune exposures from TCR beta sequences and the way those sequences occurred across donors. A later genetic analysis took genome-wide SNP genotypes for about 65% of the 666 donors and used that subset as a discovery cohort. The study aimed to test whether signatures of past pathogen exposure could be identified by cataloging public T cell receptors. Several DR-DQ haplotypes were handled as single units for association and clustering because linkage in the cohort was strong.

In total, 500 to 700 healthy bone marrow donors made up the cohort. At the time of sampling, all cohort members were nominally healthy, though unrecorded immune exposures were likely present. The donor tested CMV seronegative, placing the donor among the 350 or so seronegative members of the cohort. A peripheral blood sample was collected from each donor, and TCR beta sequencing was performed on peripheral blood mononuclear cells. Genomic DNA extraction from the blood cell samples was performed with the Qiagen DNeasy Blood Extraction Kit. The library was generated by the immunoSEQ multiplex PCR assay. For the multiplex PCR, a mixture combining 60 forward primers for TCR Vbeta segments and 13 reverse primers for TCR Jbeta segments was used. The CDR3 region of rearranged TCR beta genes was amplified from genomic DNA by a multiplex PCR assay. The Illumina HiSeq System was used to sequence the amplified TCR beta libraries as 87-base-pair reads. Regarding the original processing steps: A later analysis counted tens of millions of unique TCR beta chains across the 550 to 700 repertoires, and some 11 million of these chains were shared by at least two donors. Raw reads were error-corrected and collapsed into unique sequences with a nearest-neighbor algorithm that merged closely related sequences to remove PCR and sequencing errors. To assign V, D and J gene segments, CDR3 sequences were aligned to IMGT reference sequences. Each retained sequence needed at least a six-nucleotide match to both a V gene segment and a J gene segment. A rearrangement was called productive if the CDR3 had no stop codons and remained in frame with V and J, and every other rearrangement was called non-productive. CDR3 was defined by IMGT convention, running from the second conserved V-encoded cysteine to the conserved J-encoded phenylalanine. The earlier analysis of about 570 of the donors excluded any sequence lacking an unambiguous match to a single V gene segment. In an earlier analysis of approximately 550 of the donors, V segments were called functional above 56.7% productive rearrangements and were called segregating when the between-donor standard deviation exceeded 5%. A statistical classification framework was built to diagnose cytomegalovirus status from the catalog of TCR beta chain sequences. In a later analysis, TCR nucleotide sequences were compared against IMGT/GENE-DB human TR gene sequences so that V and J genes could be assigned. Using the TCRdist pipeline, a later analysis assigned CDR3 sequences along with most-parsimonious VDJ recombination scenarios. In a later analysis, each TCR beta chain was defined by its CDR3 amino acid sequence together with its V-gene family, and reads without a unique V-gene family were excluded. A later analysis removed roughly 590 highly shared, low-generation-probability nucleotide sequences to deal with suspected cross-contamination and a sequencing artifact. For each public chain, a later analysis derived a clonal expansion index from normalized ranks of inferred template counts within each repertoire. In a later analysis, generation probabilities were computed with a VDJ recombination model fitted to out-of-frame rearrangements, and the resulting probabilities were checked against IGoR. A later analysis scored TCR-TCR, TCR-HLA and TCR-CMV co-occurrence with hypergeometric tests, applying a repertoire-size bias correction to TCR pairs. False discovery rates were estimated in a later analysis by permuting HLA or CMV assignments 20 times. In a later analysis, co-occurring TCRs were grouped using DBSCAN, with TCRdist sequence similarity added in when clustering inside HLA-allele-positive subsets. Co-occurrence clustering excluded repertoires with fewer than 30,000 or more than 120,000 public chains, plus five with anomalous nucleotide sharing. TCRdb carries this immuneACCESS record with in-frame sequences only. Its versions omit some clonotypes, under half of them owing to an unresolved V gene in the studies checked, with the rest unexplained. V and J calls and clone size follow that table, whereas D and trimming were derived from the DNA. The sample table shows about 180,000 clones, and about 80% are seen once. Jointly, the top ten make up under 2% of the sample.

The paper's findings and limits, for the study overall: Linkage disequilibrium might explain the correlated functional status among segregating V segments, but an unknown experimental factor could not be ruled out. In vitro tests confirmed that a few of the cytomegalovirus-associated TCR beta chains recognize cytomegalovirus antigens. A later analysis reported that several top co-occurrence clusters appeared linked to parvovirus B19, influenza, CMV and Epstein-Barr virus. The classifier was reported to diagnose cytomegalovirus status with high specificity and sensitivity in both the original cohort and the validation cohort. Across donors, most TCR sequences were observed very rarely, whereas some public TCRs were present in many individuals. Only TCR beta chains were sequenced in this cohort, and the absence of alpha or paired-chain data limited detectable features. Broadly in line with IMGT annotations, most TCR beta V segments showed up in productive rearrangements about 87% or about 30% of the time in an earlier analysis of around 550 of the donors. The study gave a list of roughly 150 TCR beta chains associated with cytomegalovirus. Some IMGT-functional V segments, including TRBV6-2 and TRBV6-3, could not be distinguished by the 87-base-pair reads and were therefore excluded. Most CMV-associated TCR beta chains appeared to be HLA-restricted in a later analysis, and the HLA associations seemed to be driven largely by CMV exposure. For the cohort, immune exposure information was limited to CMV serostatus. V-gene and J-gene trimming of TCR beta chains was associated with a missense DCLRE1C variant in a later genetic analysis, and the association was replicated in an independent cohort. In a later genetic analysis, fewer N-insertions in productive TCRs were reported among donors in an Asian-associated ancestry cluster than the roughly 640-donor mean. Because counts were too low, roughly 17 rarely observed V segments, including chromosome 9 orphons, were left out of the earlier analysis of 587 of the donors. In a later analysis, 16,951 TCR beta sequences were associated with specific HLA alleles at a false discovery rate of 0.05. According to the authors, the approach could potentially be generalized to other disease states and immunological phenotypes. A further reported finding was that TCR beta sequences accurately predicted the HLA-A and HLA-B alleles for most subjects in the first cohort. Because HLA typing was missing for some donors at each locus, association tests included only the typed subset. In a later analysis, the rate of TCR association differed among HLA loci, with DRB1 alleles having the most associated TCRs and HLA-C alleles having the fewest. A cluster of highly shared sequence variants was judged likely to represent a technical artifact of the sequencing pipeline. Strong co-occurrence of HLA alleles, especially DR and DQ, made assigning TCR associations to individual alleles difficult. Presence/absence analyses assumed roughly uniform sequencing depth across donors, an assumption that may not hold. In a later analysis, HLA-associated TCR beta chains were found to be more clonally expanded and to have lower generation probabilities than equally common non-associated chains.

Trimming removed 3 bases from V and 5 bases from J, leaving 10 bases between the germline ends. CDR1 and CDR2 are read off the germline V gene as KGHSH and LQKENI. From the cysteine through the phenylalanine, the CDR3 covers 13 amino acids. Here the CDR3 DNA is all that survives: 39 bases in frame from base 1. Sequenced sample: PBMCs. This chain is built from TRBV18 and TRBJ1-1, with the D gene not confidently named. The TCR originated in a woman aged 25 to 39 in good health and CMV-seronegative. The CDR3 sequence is CASSPGSETEAFF. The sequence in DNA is TGTGCCAGCTCACCTGGATCGGAGACTGAAGCTTTCTTT.